This T cell receptor (beta chain) stems from a study of response to subunit inactivated influenza vaccine. V lost 2 bases and J lost 8, with 10 bases in between. CDR3 length: 13 amino acids. Germline V gives CDR1 MNHNY, CDR2 SVGAGI (reference sequence). In its sample, this clonotype was seen a few times. TCRdb reprocessed the RT-PCR reads via MiXCR and lists one record per CDR3 protein. The table has 750,000 to 850,000 distinct CDR3 sequences, less than 20% seen once. The TCR originated in a man between 50 and 59 years old who received an inactivated influenza vaccine. The rearrangement links TRBV6-6 to TRBJ2-1, with D possibly matching TRBD2 (5 bases). The sample here was PBMCs from blood, taken around 5 days after vaccination. Here the CDR3 DNA reads TGTGCCAGCAGTTACCCCCTCGGGGATGAGCAGTTCTTC. Translating it yields CASSYPLGDEQFF.